This T cell receptor beta chain was found in a study of blood T cell repertoires in COVID-19. Sequencing was performed with immunoSEQ multiplex PCR; in TCRdb, only in-frame clones are kept and a portion is missing. The sample shows 160,000 or so clones, 79% of them seen only once. Unmatched junction bases numbered 9, after V lost 5 bases and J lost 6 bases. The germline CDR1 and CDR2 sequences are GTSNPN and SVGIG (reference sequence). This CDR3 spans 14 amino acids. The source of this sequence is a woman aged 60 to 75 with COVID-19, enrolled during active disease. This rearrangement joins TRBV30 to TRBJ2-5, with 10 bases identical to TRBD2. The sequencing sample was made of peripheral blood. This CDR3 is CAWGLAGAGKTQYF. Written as DNA, the CDR3 is TGTGCCTGGGGGCTAGCGGGGGCCGGGAAGACCCAGTACTTC.